These 20 T cell receptor beta chains came from one sample sequenced in a study of cytomegalovirus exposure and HLA in healthy donors. 13 Jbeta primers and 60 Vbeta primers were used for the PCR. The table came from immunoSEQ multiplex PCR; TCRdb's copy has only in-frame clones and leaves some out. This table holds 110,000 to 150,000 clones, 70% to 80% found once. Material: PBMCs. These receptor sequences come from a man aged 18 to 30 in good health and CMV-seronegative.

This clone was counted a few times. V is TRBV6-6 and J is TRBJ1-2, with D perhaps TRBD1 (5 bases). Trimming took 4 bases from V and 4 from J, leaving 10 bases between them. There are 13 residues in the CDR3. Germline CDR1 is MNHNY and CDR2 is SVGAGI (reference sequence). CDR3 in amino acids: CASSSGARYGYTF. As DNA, the CDR3 is TGTGCCAGCAGTTCTGGGGCGCGCTATGGCTACACCTTC.

This clone was counted a few times. This chain uses TRBV28 with TRBJ1-5, with 7 bases matching TRBD1. V lost 3 bases to trimming and J lost 0 bases; unmatched junction nucleotides: 5. CDR1 is MDHEN, CDR2 SYDVKM, per germline. The CDR3 consists of 16 residues. CDR3 DNA: TGTGCCAGCAGTTTCAGACAGGGAAATAGCAATCAGCCCCAGCATTTT. Amino acids: CASSFRQGNSNQPQHF.

The chain is built from TRBV19 and TRBJ2-3, with D tentatively TRBD2 (6 bases). Trimming removed 8 bases at V and 2 bases at J, with 14 bases between. Per germline, CDR1 LNHDA and CDR2 SQIVND (reference sequence). The CDR3 runs to 14 residues. The CDR3 reads CASVGGGVTDTQYF. CDR3 nucleotide sequence: TGTGCCAGTGTCGGGGGTGGTGTCACAGATACGCAGTATTTT.

This clone was seen a handful of times. V and J are TRBV11-2 and TRBJ2-2; D not resolved. Germline CDR1 reads SGHAT; CDR2 reads FQNNGV. This CDR3 comprises 14 residues. The V gene lost 2 bases and the J gene lost 6 bases, with 10 bases spanning the gap. CDR3 in DNA: TGTGCCAGCAGCTTAAACGCTAGTCCCGGGGAGCTGTTTTTT. This sequence encodes CASSLNASPGELFF.

The rearrangement joins TRBV7-3 to TRBJ1-3, with 9 nucleotides matching TRBD1. The V gene's germline CDR1 is SGHTA and CDR2 FQGTGA. The J segment lost 0 bases and the V segment lost 4 bases, leaving 13 bases of the junction unmatched. The CDR3 loop spans 19 amino acids. For the CDR3, the DNA is TGTGCCAGCAGCTCCCCCCGGGACAGGGCATCGATCTCTGGAAACACCATATATTTT. It translates to CASSSPRDRASISGNTIYF.

In this sample, this clone turned up a few times. J is TRBJ1-1 and V is TRBV29-1, with 7 nucleotides matching TRBD1. CDR1 SQVTM and CDR2 ANQGSEA come from the germline V gene. V lost 4 bases and J lost 6; bases outside the gene matches: 5. The CDR3 runs 12 residues. The CDR3 DNA reads TGCAGCGTTGTGAGACAGGGAGCTGAAGCTTTCTTT. As protein: CSVVRQGAEAFF.

V is TRBV7-9 and J is TRBJ1-4; TRBD1 aligns across 10 bases. V was pared by 4 bases and J by 5 bases, with 4 bases of the junction left unmatched. The CDR3 has 15 amino acids. Germline V gene lookup returns CDR1 SEHNR and CDR2 FQNEAQ (reference sequence). The CDR3: CASSSGQGGNEKLFF. CDR3 coding DNA: TGTGCCAGCAGCTCCGGACAGGGGGGAAATGAAAAACTGTTTTTT. The full variable domain, completed using reference TRBV7-9 and TRBJ1-4, is DTGVSQNPRHKITKRGQNVTFRCDPISEHNRLYWYRQTLGQGPEFLTYFQNEAQLEKSRLLSDRFSAERPKGSFSTLEIQRTEQGDSAMYLCASSSGQGGNEKLFFGSGTQLSVL.

The V call is TRBV18, the J call TRBJ2-3, with D possibly being TRBD1 (6 bases). The CDR3 has 15 amino acids. Deletions cut 1 base from V and 6 bases from J, with 14 bases between. The V gene's germline CDR1 is KGHSH and CDR2 LQKENI. DNA for the CDR3: TGTGCCAGCTCACCACGAACGGGGCAGGGGGATACGCAGTATTTT. As protein: CASSPRTGQGDTQYF.

The chain employs TRBV7-5 and TRBJ2-4; the table names TRBD2, a call not compared with the DNA. TRBV7-5 counts as a pseudogene. This CDR3 is 16 amino acids long. In nucleotides, the CDR3 is TGTGTCAGAAGCTTAGCGGGTAGCGCCGGGGAGAACATTCAGTACTTC. This codes for CVRSLAGSAGENIQYF.

V and J are TRBV4-1 and TRBJ2-1; 7 nucleotides agree with TRBD2. This CDR3 region has 16 residues. The germline gives CDR1 MGHRA, CDR2 YSYEKL. The trim removed 1 base at V and 5 bases at J, leaving 8 bases unmatched. CDR3: CASSQARLAQDNEQFF. CDR3 sequence (DNA): TGCGCCAGCAGCCAAGCCCGACTAGCTCAAGACAATGAGCAGTTCTTC.

This clone has just a few counts. V and J are TRBV6-5 and TRBJ1-6; no clear D. The CDR3 totals 15 residues. The germline V gene encodes CDR1 MNHEY and CDR2 SVGAGI. Trimming took 5 bases from V and 12 from J, leaving 20 bases between them. CDR3 sequence: CASSPRRGRSVPLHF. The CDR3 region has the DNA TGTGCCAGCAGTCCGAGGCGAGGGCGCAGTGTACCCCTCCACTTT.

This clone was found a few times. The chain combines TRBV5-1 with TRBJ2-6; 7 nucleotides agree with TRBD1. The junction had 7 bases not matched to a gene; V was cut back by 4 bases and J by 0 bases. CDR1 is SGHRS and CDR2 is YFSETQ in the germline V gene. The CDR3 is 17 amino acids. The CDR3: CASSSGQANSGANVLTF. CDR3 DNA sequence: TGCGCCAGCAGCAGTGGACAGGCCAACTCTGGGGCCAACGTCCTGACTTTC.

This clone was detected only a few times. This chain links TRBV6-1 with TRBJ1-4; D is perhaps TRBD1 (5 bases). The germline V gene encodes CDR1 MNHNS and CDR2 SASEGT. Between the trimmed V and J ends, which lost 4 bases and 7 bases, there was a span of 16 bases. This CDR3 is built from 15 residues. CDR3 bases: TGTGCCAGCAGTGTCGGCGGGACCGGCGGTGAAAAACTGTTTTTT. This sequence encodes CASSVGGTGGEKLFF.

The chain recombines TRBV7-6 with TRBJ2-1, with D tentatively TRBD2 (6 bases). Between the trimmed V and J ends, which lost 1 base and 5 bases, there was a span of 15 bases. The CDR3 is 16 residues long. Germline V gene lookup returns CDR1 SGHVS and CDR2 FNYEAQ. CDR3 in amino acids: CASSLDTGETDNEQFF. CDR3 sequence (DNA): TGTGCCAGCAGCTTAGATACGGGAGAGACGGACAATGAGCAGTTCTTC.

This sequence joins TRBV12-5 and TRBJ2-5; 8 bases are a match to TRBD1. Trimming cost V 6 bases and J 4 bases; bases outside gene matches: 10. The CDR3 loop spans 15 amino acids. Germline V gene sequence: CDR1 LGHNT, CDR2 FRNRAP. CDR3 loop: CASGTGQGLGETQYF. The CDR3 DNA reads as TGTGCTAGTGGCACCGGACAGGGTTTGGGAGAGACCCAGTACTTC.

The V and J genes are TRBV30 and TRBJ1-1; D gene unclear. This CDR3 region has 13 residues. From germline, CDR1 is GTSNPN and CDR2 SVGIG (reference sequence). Trimming shortened V by 0 bases and J by 1 base, and 6 bases separated the two germline ends. The CDR3 is CAWSVHQNTEAFF. As DNA, the CDR3 is TGTGCCTGGAGTGTACATCAGAACACTGAAGCTTTCTTT. Using reference TRBV30 and TRBJ1-1 for the parts outside the CDR3, the full variable domain is SQTIHQWPATLVQPVGSPLSLECTVEGTSNPNLYWYRQAAGRGLQLLFYSVGIGQISSEVPQNLSASRPQDRQFILSSKKLLLSDSGFYLCAWSVHQNTEAFFGQGTRLTVV.

The chain links TRBV30 to TRBJ2-1; possible D gene TRBD1, 6 bases. With 0 bases removed from V and 5 bases from J, the gap between germline ends came to 14 bases. This CDR3 region has 15 residues. Germline CDR1 and CDR2: GTSNPN and SVGIG (reference sequence). The CDR3 DNA reads as TGTGCCTGGAGTGTTTGGGGACAATTCCACAATGAGCAGTTCTTC. The encoded protein is CAWSVWGQFHNEQFF.

The V and J genes are TRBV5-6 and TRBJ1-2; possibly TRBD1 for D (5 bases). Germline V CDR1 and CDR2: SGHDT, YYEEEE. Trimming left V 0 bases short and J 1 base short, with 10 bases between. This CDR3 spans 15 amino acids. The CDR3 here is CASSLARDFNYGYTF. The CDR3 nucleotides are TGTGCCAGCAGCTTGGCCAGGGATTTTAACTATGGCTACACCTTC.

This chain joins TRBV21-1 and TRBJ1-2; TRBD1 was called by the table and not checked on the DNA. TRBV21-1 is noted as a pseudogene. The CDR3 has 14 residues. The CDR3 DNA reads TGTGCCAGCAGCAATAACGTCAGGCCGTATGGCTACACCTTC. Translating gives CASSNNVRPYGYTF.

This clone occurred once. This rearrangement joins TRBV6-6 to TRBJ2-7; D perhaps matches TRBD1 (6 bases). The CDR3 consists of 12 residues. CDR1 and CDR2 from the germline V gene are MNHNY and SVGAGI (reference sequence). V was shortened by 6 bases and J by 2 bases, with 8 bases between the two germline ends. This chain's CDR3 is CASRRQAYEQYF. In DNA, the CDR3 is TGTGCCAGCAGGCGACAGGCCTACGAGCAGTACTTC.